This T cell receptor beta chain was recovered during a study of vaccination effects on CD4 cells after COVID-19 (dated by TCRdb to between 2021 and 2022). At the level of the whole study: Each participant got two doses of an mRNA SARS-CoV-2 vaccine, either BNT162b2 or mRNA-1273. SARS-CoV-2 spike-specific CD4+ TCR repertoires were compared before and after mRNA vaccination in COVID-19 convalescent patients and in infection-naive vaccine recipients. Pre-vaccine samples were collected from a couple of convalescent patients 16 days and one week before the first dose, corresponding to 142 and 148 days after COVID-19 diagnosis. The full study included 10 COVID-19 convalescent patients and several SARS-CoV-2-naive healthy vaccine recipients. Cultures from other donors in the study were sequenced using the Oncomine TCR Beta short-read assay on an Illumina iSeq 100.

Concerning this clone itself: The target of this receptor is not known. Relative to the germline gene, one junction end is altered; a read error may explain this.

The CDR3 holds 13 amino acids from the cysteine to the phenylalanine. CDR3 DNA is the only sequence kept; it has 39 bases, read in frame from the first base. Per the germline V gene (reference sequence), LNHDA is the CDR1 and SQIVND is the CDR2. In the ViraFEST assay, PBMC were stimulated with viral peptide pools, and antigen-specific CD4+ T cell clonotypes were then identified by expansion using TCR sequencing. After less than 13 days of culture, CD4+ T cells were isolated with the EasySep CD4+ T cell isolation kit. Convalescent patients had PCR-confirmed SARS-CoV-2 infection between March and December 2020, before Alpha, Beta and Delta variants emerged in the United States. Each well held under 2.5 million PBMC cultured in IMDM containing roughly 4.9% human AB serum, 8 to 10 IU/ml IL-2 and gentamicin, along with 8 to 10 ug/ml peptides. For the negative control culture condition, an HIV-1 Nef peptide pool was used. Half of the culture medium was replaced with fresh IL-2-containing medium on days 3 and 7. Unless otherwise noted, each peptide stimulation condition was cultured in triplicate wells. PBMC were separated from whole blood using Ficoll-Paque Plus gradient centrifugation and were then either cryopreserved at -140C or used fresh. The QIAamp micro DNA kit was used to extract genomic DNA from the cultured CD4+ T cells.

Study-wide conclusions, independent of this receptor: In convalescent patients, the post-vaccine spike-reactive repertoire was composed mainly of new vaccine-induced clones that were largely distinct from infection-induced clones. Marked clonal contraction was observed in both infection-induced and vaccine-induced clones at late post-vaccination timepoints, consistent with waning T cell responses. The study was limited by a small number of convalescent patients and lacked early post-infection timepoints.

The library was obtained by the immunoSEQ multiplex PCR assay. TCR beta CDR3 sequencing was performed on DNA from the cultured, isolated CD4+ T cells. As for the authors' bioinformatics: Non-productive TCR sequences were removed, reads were trimmed to the CDR3 region, and CDR3s of at least 7 amino acids were retained. Antigen-specific clonotypes were identified with the MANAFEST web app by comparing expansion in peptide wells against reference cultures. To be called positive, a clone needed expansion at FDR<0.05 compared with the reference and with all other wells, an odds ratio greater than 5, and a frequency greater than 0.1% in two replicate wells. Clonotypes significantly expanded in SARS-CoV-2 spike wells and in at least one common cold coronavirus spike condition were defined as cross-reactive. Levenshtein distance calculated with the stringdist R package was used to assess CDR3 similarity, and unrooted trees were constructed with ape in R 3.6.1. Here the immuneACCESS table is served through TCRdb, limited to in-frame sequences with V and J called. Missing clones are a known gap in these copies; in checked studies unresolved V genes cover under half, and the rest lacks a known reason. The DNA gave D and trimming, while V, J and clone size come from that table. This sample gives under 80,000 clones in total; 73% of them show up just once. Around 4.6% of the sample goes to the ten largest clones.

The rearrangement combines TRBV19 with TRBJ2-7; TRBD2 is possibly the D segment (7 matching bases). Sequenced here: CD4+ T cells from PBMCs cultured with HIV peptides, sampled before COVID-19 vaccination. The sample's cell subset or site, from its label and the paper: HIV-1 Nef peptide pool negative control/reference culture. This sequence originates from a human donor who had a prior SARS-CoV-2 infection. The CDR3 is CASRIGGESEQYF. The sequence in DNA is TGTGCCAGTAGAATAGGGGGGGAATCCGAGCAGTACTTC.